This TCR beta chain originates from a study of T cells after yellow fever vaccination. Germline CDR1 is SQVTM and CDR2 is ANQGSEA. There are 14 residues in the CDR3. Trimming took off 4 bases at V and 0 bases at J, with 10 bases between the two ends. TCRdb re-called the 5' RACE reads with MiXCR, one entry per CDR3 protein. The sample includes about 240,000 distinct CDR3 sequences, more than 3.5% of them seen just once. This clonotype was counted ten times or more. This sequence was found in a man between 18 and 29 years old who received the YFV17D yellow fever vaccine. The sample here was PBMCs, taken 15 days after the yellow fever booster vaccination. The chain links TRBV29-1 to TRBJ2-1, with D tentatively TRBD1 (5 bases). The CDR3 coding sequence is TGCAGCGTTGCAGGGCGGAGCTCCTACAATGAGCAGTTCTTC. Amino acid sequence: CSVAGRSSYNEQFF.